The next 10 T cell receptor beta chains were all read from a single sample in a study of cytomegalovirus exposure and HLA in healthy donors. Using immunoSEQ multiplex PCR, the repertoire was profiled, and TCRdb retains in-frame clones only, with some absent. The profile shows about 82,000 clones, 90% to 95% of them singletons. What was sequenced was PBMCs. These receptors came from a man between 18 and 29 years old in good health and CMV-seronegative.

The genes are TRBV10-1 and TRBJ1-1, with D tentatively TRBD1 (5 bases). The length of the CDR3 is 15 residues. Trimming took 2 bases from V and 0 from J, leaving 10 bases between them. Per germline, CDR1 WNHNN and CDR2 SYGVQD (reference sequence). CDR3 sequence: CASSEGAGMNTEAFF. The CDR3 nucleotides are TGCGCCAGCAGTGAGGGGGCAGGGATGAACACTGAAGCTTTCTTT.

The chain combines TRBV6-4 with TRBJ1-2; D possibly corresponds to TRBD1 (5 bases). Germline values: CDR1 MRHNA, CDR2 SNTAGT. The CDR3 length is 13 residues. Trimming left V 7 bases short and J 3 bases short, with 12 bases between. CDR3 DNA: TGTGCCAGCAAACGCGGAGGGGACTATGGCTACACCTTC. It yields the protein CASKRGGDYGYTF.

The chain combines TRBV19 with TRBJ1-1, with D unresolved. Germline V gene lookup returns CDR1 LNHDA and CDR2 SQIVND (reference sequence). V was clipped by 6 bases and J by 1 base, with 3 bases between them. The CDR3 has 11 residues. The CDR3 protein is CASRRNTEAFF. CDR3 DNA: TGTGCCAGTAGGAGGAACACTGAAGCTTTCTTT. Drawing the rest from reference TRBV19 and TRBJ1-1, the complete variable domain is DGGITQSPKYLFRKEGQNVTLSCEQNLNHDAMYWYRQDPGQGLRLIYYSQIVNDFQKGDIAEGYSVSREKKESFPLTVTSAQKNPTAFYLCASRRNTEAFFGQGTRLTVV.

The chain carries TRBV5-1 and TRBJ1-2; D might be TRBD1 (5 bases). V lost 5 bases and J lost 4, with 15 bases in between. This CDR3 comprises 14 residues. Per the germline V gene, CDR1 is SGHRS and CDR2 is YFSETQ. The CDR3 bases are TGCGCCAGCAGAGGGGATGGGGTAATCTATGGCTACACCTTC. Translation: CASRGDGVIYGYTF.

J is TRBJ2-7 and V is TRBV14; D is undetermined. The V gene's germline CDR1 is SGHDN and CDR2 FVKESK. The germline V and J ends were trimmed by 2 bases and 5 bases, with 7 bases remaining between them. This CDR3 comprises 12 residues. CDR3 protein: CASSQLLNEQYF. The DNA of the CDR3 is TGTGCCAGCAGCCAATTACTCAACGAGCAGTACTTC. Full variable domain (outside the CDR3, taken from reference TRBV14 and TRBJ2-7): EAGVTQFPSHSVIEKGQTVTLRCDPISGHDNLYWYRRVMGKEIKFLLHFVKESKQDESGMPNNRFLAERTGGTYSTLKVQPAELEDSGVYFCASSQLLNEQYFGPGTRLTVT.

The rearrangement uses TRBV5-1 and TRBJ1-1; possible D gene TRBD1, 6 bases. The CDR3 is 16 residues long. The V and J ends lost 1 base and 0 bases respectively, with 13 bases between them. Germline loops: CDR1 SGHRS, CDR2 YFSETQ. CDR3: CASSLSDSLMNTEAFF. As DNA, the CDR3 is TGCGCCAGCAGCTTGTCGGACAGCCTTATGAACACTGAAGCTTTCTTT.

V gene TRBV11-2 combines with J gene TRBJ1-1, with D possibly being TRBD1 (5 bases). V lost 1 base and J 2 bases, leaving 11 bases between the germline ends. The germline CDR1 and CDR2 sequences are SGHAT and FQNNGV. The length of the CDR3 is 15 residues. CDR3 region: CASSLVAGTNTEAFF. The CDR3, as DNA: TGTGCCAGCAGCTTAGTGGCGGGGACCAACACTGAAGCTTTCTTT.

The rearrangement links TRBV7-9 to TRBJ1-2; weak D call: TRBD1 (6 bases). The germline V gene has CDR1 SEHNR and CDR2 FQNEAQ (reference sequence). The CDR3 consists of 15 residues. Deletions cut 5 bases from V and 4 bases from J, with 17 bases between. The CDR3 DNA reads TGTGCCAGCAGCCTAAGACAGGATACCTTCTATGGCTACACCTTC. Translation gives CASSLRQDTFYGYTF.

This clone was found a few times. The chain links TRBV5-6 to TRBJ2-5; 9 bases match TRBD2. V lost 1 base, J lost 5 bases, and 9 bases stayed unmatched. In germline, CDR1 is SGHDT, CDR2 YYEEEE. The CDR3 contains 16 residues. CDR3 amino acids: CASSLPPAGGRETQYF. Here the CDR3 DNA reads TGTGCCAGCAGCTTGCCGCCAGCGGGAGGTCGGGAGACCCAGTACTTC.

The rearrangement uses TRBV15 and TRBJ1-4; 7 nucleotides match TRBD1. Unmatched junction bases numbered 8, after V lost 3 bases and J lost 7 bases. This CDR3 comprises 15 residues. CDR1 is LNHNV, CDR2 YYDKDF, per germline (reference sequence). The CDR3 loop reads CATSSPGGFREKLFF. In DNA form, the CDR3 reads TGTGCCACCAGCAGCCCAGGGGGGTTTCGTGAAAAACTGTTTTTT.